The rows below give T cell receptor beta chains drawn from one sample of a study of human T cells and chemical hapten exposure. TCRdb re-derived calls from the RACE reads in MiXCR, one entry per CDR3 protein. The table records 250,000 or so distinct CDR3 sequences, approximately 7.5% of them present only once. Sequenced material: whole blood, taken in connection with sensitization to the hapten diphenylcyclopropenone (DPC). These receptors were collected from a man aged 18 to 29 with alopecia areata. Some clones in this sample may be carry-over from other donors' samples. The CDR3 runs from the conserved cysteine through the conserved F or W. The D gene is left open where the match is weak. Size is stated for part of the rows, as once, few or many counts, or as a class when the clone is expanded.

d_gene: .
len: 12
v_gene: TRBV18
j_gene: TRBJ1-2
abundance: many
CDR3aa: CASSPAPYGYTF
CDR3nt: TGTGCCAGCTCACCAGCTCCCTATGGCTACACCTTC

d_gene: TRBD1
len: 14
v_gene: TRBV6-1
j_gene: TRBJ1-5
abundance: .
CDR3aa: CASIRTGGFQPQHF
CDR3nt: TGTGCCAGCATCAGGACAGGCGGGTTTCAGCCCCAGCATTTT

d_gene: TRBD1
len: 16
v_gene: TRBV29-1
j_gene: TRBJ2-1
abundance: .
CDR3aa: CSVDTLPGQGYNEQFF
CDR3nt: TGCAGCGTTGACACCCTTCCGGGACAGGGCTACAATGAGCAGTTCTTC

d_gene: .
len: 14
v_gene: TRBV7-2
j_gene: TRBJ1-2
abundance: many
CDR3aa: CASTFAGANYGYTF
CDR3nt: TGTGCCAGCACCTTCGCAGGGGCCAACTATGGCTACACCTTC

d_gene: .
len: 17
v_gene: TRBV6-2/TRBV6-3
j_gene: TRBJ1-6
abundance: few
CDR3aa: CASSYFSPGDSGSPLHF
CDR3nt: TGTGCCAGCAGTTACTTTTCGCCAGGGGACTCTGGTTCACCCCTCCACTTT

d_gene: TRBD2
len: 17
v_gene: TRBV28
j_gene: TRBJ2-5
abundance: few
CDR3aa: CASSLKGLAGAQETQYF
CDR3nt: TGTGCCAGCAGCCTAAAGGGACTAGCGGGGGCTCAAGAGACCCAGTACTTC

d_gene: TRBD1
len: 15
v_gene: TRBV12-5
j_gene: TRBJ1-1
abundance: .
CDR3aa: CASGLRTGMGTEAFF
CDR3nt: TGTGCTAGTGGTTTGAGGACAGGGATGGGGACTGAAGCTTTCTTT

d_gene: TRBD2
len: 16
v_gene: TRBV27
j_gene: TRBJ2-1
abundance: .
CDR3aa: CASSLLTASGGNEQFF
CDR3nt: TGTGCCAGCAGTTTATTGACGGCTAGCGGGGGAAATGAGCAGTTCTTC

d_gene: .
len: 14
v_gene: TRBV6-4
j_gene: TRBJ1-4
abundance: .
CDR3aa: CASRPDSEGKKLFF
CDR3nt: TGTGCCAGTCGGCCCGACTCGGAAGGGAAAAAACTGTTTTTT

d_gene: .
len: 13
v_gene: TRBV12-3/TRBV12-4
j_gene: TRBJ1-2
abundance: .
CDR3aa: CASSDNQGDGYTF
CDR3nt: TGTGCCAGCAGTGATAACCAAGGGGATGGCTACACCTTC

d_gene: .
len: 12
v_gene: TRBV3-1
j_gene: TRBJ1-5
abundance: few
CDR3aa: CASSQGPRPQHF
CDR3nt: TGTGCCAGCAGCCAAGGGCCCCGGCCCCAGCATTTT

d_gene: .
len: 15
v_gene: TRBV6-1
j_gene: TRBJ2-6
abundance: many
CDR3aa: CASTHGGSGANVLTF
CDR3nt: TGTGCCAGCACTCACGGTGGCTCTGGGGCCAACGTCCTGACTTTC

d_gene: .
len: 14
v_gene: TRBV12-3/TRBV12-4
j_gene: TRBJ1-6
abundance: few
CDR3aa: CASSLNGGSSPLHF
CDR3nt: TGTGCCAGCAGTTTAAACGGGGGAAGTTCACCCCTCCACTTT

d_gene: .
len: 12
v_gene: TRBV6-1
j_gene: TRBJ1-6
abundance: .
CDR3aa: CASSAGTSPLHF
CDR3nt: TGTGCCAGCAGTGCGGGAACTTCACCCCTCCACTTT

d_gene: .
len: 14
v_gene: TRBV6-6
j_gene: TRBJ2-5
abundance: .
CDR3aa: CASSPPGAYETQYF
CDR3nt: TGTGCCAGCAGCCCCCCCGGGGCCTACGAGACCCAGTACTTC

d_gene: .
len: 14
v_gene: TRBV7-2
j_gene: TRBJ1-3
abundance: many
CDR3aa: CASSLAGSGNTIYF
CDR3nt: TGTGCCAGCAGCTTGGCCGGCTCTGGAAACACCATATATTTT

d_gene: .
len: 14
v_gene: TRBV7-9
j_gene: TRBJ2-5
abundance: .
CDR3aa: CASSPWSIQETQYF
CDR3nt: TGTGCCAGCAGCCCTTGGTCAATCCAAGAGACCCAGTACTTC

d_gene: TRBD1
len: 13
v_gene: TRBV20-1
j_gene: TRBJ2-1
abundance: few
CDR3aa: CSASKTGRGEQFF
CDR3nt: TGCAGTGCTAGCAAGACAGGGCGCGGTGAGCAGTTCTTC

d_gene: .
len: 13
v_gene: TRBV20-1
j_gene: TRBJ1-6
abundance: few
CDR3aa: CSARDSYNSPLHF
CDR3nt: TGCAGTGCTAGAGACAGTTATAATTCACCCCTCCACTTT

d_gene: .
len: 14
v_gene: TRBV20-1
j_gene: TRBJ2-1
abundance: few
CDR3aa: CSANFWRSYNEQFF
CDR3nt: TGCAGTGCCAATTTCTGGCGGTCCTACAATGAGCAGTTCTTC

d_gene: TRBD1
len: 17
v_gene: TRBV7-9
j_gene: TRBJ2-3
abundance: few
CDR3aa: CASSAGQVPQSTDTQYF
CDR3nt: TGTGCCAGCAGCGCGGGACAGGTTCCTCAGTCCACAGATACGCAGTATTTT

d_gene: .
len: 13
v_gene: TRBV6-2/TRBV6-3
j_gene: TRBJ2-6
abundance: few
CDR3aa: CAGRMSGANVLTF
CDR3nt: TGTGCCGGCCGAATGTCTGGGGCCAACGTCCTGACTTTC

d_gene: TRBD1
len: 16
v_gene: TRBV6-5
j_gene: TRBJ1-4
abundance: many
CDR3aa: CASSYTGGSTNEKLFF
CDR3nt: TGTGCCAGCAGTTATACAGGGGGGTCTACTAATGAAAAACTGTTTTTT

d_gene: .
len: 14
v_gene: TRBV6-6
j_gene: TRBJ1-4
abundance: .
CDR3aa: CASIDRATNEKLFF
CDR3nt: TGTGCCAGCATTGACAGAGCAACTAATGAAAAACTGTTTTTT

d_gene: TRBD2
len: 13
v_gene: TRBV7-9
j_gene: TRBJ2-1
abundance: few
CDR3aa: CASSPSGHNEQFF
CDR3nt: TGTGCCAGCAGCCCTAGCGGTCACAATGAGCAGTTCTTC

d_gene: TRBD1
len: 13
v_gene: TRBV6-6
j_gene: TRBJ2-1
abundance: few
CDR3aa: CASTPDRGNEQFF
CDR3nt: TGTGCCAGCACCCCTGACAGGGGCAATGAGCAGTTCTTC

d_gene: .
len: 15
v_gene: TRBV6-2/TRBV6-3
j_gene: TRBJ2-2
abundance: .
CDR3aa: CASSSRRSNTGELFF
CDR3nt: TGTGCCAGCAGTTCCCGAAGGTCGAACACCGGGGAGCTGTTTTTT

d_gene: TRBD2
len: 16
v_gene: TRBV6-2/TRBV6-3
j_gene: TRBJ2-7
abundance: many
CDR3aa: CASRLGTSGTSYEQYF
CDR3nt: TGTGCCAGCAGACTAGGGACTAGCGGGACCTCCTACGAGCAGTACTTC

d_gene: .
len: 15
v_gene: TRBV4-2
j_gene: TRBJ1-2
abundance: many
CDR3aa: CASSQAGLNNYGYTF
CDR3nt: TGTGCCAGCAGCCAAGCAGGACTGAATAACTATGGCTACACCTTC

d_gene: TRBD1
len: 16
v_gene: TRBV5-1
j_gene: TRBJ2-2
abundance: few
CDR3aa: CASRAPGQPNTGELFF
CDR3nt: TGCGCCAGCAGAGCCCCGGGACAGCCGAACACCGGGGAGCTGTTTTTT

d_gene: TRBD1
len: 14
v_gene: TRBV12-3/TRBV12-4
j_gene: TRBJ2-1
abundance: many
CDR3aa: CASSLDRGLGEQFF
CDR3nt: TGTGCCAGCAGTTTAGACAGGGGCCTGGGTGAGCAGTTCTTC

d_gene: .
len: 14
v_gene: TRBV3-1
j_gene: TRBJ1-1
abundance: few
CDR3aa: CASSQDISAAEAFF
CDR3nt: TGTGCCAGCAGCCAAGATATTTCGGCGGCTGAAGCTTTCTTT

d_gene: TRBD2
len: 14
v_gene: TRBV7-6
j_gene: TRBJ2-1
abundance: .
CDR3aa: CASSFSGGTNELFF
CDR3nt: TGTGCCAGCAGCTTTAGCGGGGGAACCAATGAGCTGTTCTTC

d_gene: .
len: 16
v_gene: TRBV13
j_gene: TRBJ2-7
abundance: .
CDR3aa: CASRPERDKGIYEQYF
CDR3nt: TGTGCCAGCAGACCCGAACGGGACAAGGGGATCTACGAGCAGTACTTC

d_gene: .
len: 16
v_gene: TRBV12-3/TRBV12-4
j_gene: TRBJ2-6
abundance: few
CDR3aa: CASSFRGFAGANVLTF
CDR3nt: TGTGCCAGCAGTTTCCGTGGGTTCGCTGGGGCCAACGTCCTGACTTTC

d_gene: .
len: 15
v_gene: TRBV7-2
j_gene: TRBJ1-5
abundance: few
CDR3aa: CASSLSHGSNQPQHF
CDR3nt: TGTGCCAGCAGCTTATCCCACGGCAGCAATCAGCCCCAGCATTTT

d_gene: TRBD1
len: 16
v_gene: TRBV20-1
j_gene: TRBJ1-2
abundance: few
CDR3aa: CSAKETRTGGFYGYTF
CDR3nt: TGCAGTGCTAAAGAGACTCGGACAGGGGGCTTCTATGGCTACACCTTC

d_gene: .
len: 16
v_gene: TRBV11-1
j_gene: TRBJ1-6
abundance: few
CDR3aa: CASSLKGANHNSPLHF
CDR3nt: TGTGCCAGCAGCTTAAAGGGCGCTAACCATAATTCACCCCTCCACTTT